This T cell receptor beta chain derives from a study of regulatory T cells in long-lasting Graves disease. Described time point: persistent/refractory GD, antithyroid drugs over 5 years with positive TRAb. Isolated PBMC RNA provided the starting material for the TCR library. The CDR3 has 15 amino acids. With 2 bases clipped from V and 5 bases from J, the junction kept 0 bases outside the gene matches. CDR1 and CDR2 from the germline V gene are MRHNA and SNTAGT. According to the study, TCR beta libraries were built with iRepertoire HTBI primers and CDR3-region Arm-PCR. TCRdb used MiXCR to reprocess the multiplex PCR reads, holding one entry per CDR3 protein. The sample lists approximately 360,000 distinct CDR3 sequences, less than 30% seen once, with about 29% in the top ten.

The sequencing here drew on peripheral blood mononuclear cells (PBMCs), taken when the disease was refractory, from a patient treated with antithyroid drugs. The V call is TRBV6-4, the J call TRBJ2-1, with 13 bases matching TRBD2. This clonotype was sampled from a woman aged 40 to 50 with Graves disease. Here the CDR3 DNA reads TGTGCCAGCAGTGACGGGACTAGCGGGGACAATGAGCAGTTCTTC. Its protein product is CASSDGTSGDNEQFF.